This is a list of T cell receptor beta chains from one sample in a study of identical twins. TCRdb independently ran MiXCR on the 5' RACE reads; one entry per CDR3 protein. Of approximately 690,000 distinct CDR3 sequences in the sample, over 5% were seen once. Input material: naive T cells sorted from blood. Receptor source: a man between 18 and 29 years old in good health. The CDR3 runs from the conserved cysteine through the conserved F or W. A D gene is named only where the DNA matches it firmly. Clone size is shown for a subset of rows, as once, few, many or a class of expanded clone.

J: TRBJ2-2; V: TRBV27; D: NA; size: many; DNA: TGTGCCAGCAGGCCCCCTACCGGGGAGCTGTTTTTT; CDR3: CASRPPTGELFF
J: TRBJ1-1; V: TRBV5-1; D: NA; size: NA; DNA: TGCGCCAGCGGAGACGGGGGCTTGAACACTGAAGCTTTCTTT; CDR3: CASGDGGLNTEAFF
J: TRBJ2-1; V: TRBV12-3/TRBV12-4; D: TRBD1; size: many; DNA: TGTGCCAGCAGCCGCCCGGACAGGAAATACAATGAGCAGTTCTTC; CDR3: CASSRPDRKYNEQFF
J: TRBJ2-7; V: TRBV27; D: NA; size: many; DNA: TGTGCCAGCAGTCCGGGGTCCGTCGAGCAGTACTTC; CDR3: CASSPGSVEQYF
J: TRBJ2-1; V: TRBV10-3; D: NA; size: few; DNA: TGTGCCATCAGTGACCAGAGCGGCCCCTACAATGAGCAGTTCTTC; CDR3: CAISDQSGPYNEQFF
J: TRBJ2-5; V: TRBV7-2; D: TRBD2; size: NA; DNA: TGTGCCAGCAGCATCGGGACTAGCGGTGGCGAGACCCAGTACTTC; CDR3: CASSIGTSGGETQYF
J: TRBJ1-5; V: TRBV9; D: NA; size: NA; DNA: TGTGCCAGCAGCCCCTCAAGGGGAAGTCAGCCCCAGCATTTT; CDR3: CASSPSRGSQPQHF
J: TRBJ2-7; V: TRBV15; D: NA; size: many; DNA: TGTGCCACCAGCAGAGACCAAGTCTACGAGCAGTACTTC; CDR3: CATSRDQVYEQYF
J: TRBJ2-3; V: TRBV6-4; D: TRBD2; size: many; DNA: TGTGCCAGCAGTGACTCAAGCGGGAGGGCCGGCACAGATACGCAGTATTTT; CDR3: CASSDSSGRAGTDTQYF
J: TRBJ1-1; V: TRBV12-3/TRBV12-4; D: TRBD1; size: few; DNA: TGTGCCAGCACTAGGACAGGGGCCTACACTGAAGCTTTCTTT; CDR3: CASTRTGAYTEAFF
J: TRBJ2-3; V: TRBV20-1; D: TRBD2; size: few; DNA: TGCAGTGTCGGGGGACTAGCGGGCCCGAAGACGCAGTATTTT; CDR3: CSVGGLAGPKTQYF
J: TRBJ2-5; V: TRBV20-1; D: NA; size: many; DNA: TGCAGCGCCTCCCTCGAGGGGCAAGAGACCCAGTACTTC; CDR3: CSASLEGQETQYF
J: TRBJ2-1; V: TRBV6-4; D: NA; size: many; DNA: TGTGCCAGCCCCCCCTGGGGGCACGAGCAGTTCTTC; CDR3: CASPPWGHEQFF
J: TRBJ2-1; V: TRBV12-3/TRBV12-4; D: TRBD2; size: NA; DNA: TGTGCCAGCAGGAAAAGACTAGCGCCTCCCTACAATGAGCAGTTCTTC; CDR3: CASRKRLAPPYNEQFF
J: TRBJ1-1; V: TRBV29-1; D: TRBD1; size: many; DNA: TGCAGCGTTGACCCATCGACAGGGGCTGGTGAAGCTTTCTTT; CDR3: CSVDPSTGAGEAFF
J: TRBJ1-1; V: TRBV7-8; D: NA; size: many; DNA: TGTGCCAGCAGCTTAATGTCAGGGTGGGAGTACACTGAAGCTTTCTTT; CDR3: CASSLMSGWEYTEAFF
J: TRBJ2-2; V: TRBV6-4; D: TRBD2; size: NA; DNA: TGTGCCAGCAGTCAAATAGCGGGAGCCGGGGAGCTGTTTTTT; CDR3: CASSQIAGAGELFF
J: TRBJ2-1; V: TRBV12-3/TRBV12-4; D: NA; size: many; DNA: TGTGCCAGCAGTTTAGACCGGACCGGGTACAATGAGCAGTTCTTC; CDR3: CASSLDRTGYNEQFF
J: TRBJ2-7; V: TRBV20-1; D: TRBD1; size: many; DNA: TGCAGTGCCTCACGTAACAGGGGGCAGAAGCGCGAGCAGTACTTC; CDR3: CSASRNRGQKREQYF
J: TRBJ1-1; V: TRBV7-9; D: NA; size: many; DNA: TGTGCCAGCAGCCTAGGACAGCACACTGAAGCTTTCTTT; CDR3: CASSLGQHTEAFF
J: TRBJ2-5; V: TRBV3-1; D: TRBD2; size: few; DNA: TGTGCCAGCAGCCCCCCTGGAGTAGCGGGAGGAGAGACCCAGTACTTC; CDR3: CASSPPGVAGGETQYF
J: TRBJ2-1; V: TRBV7-3; D: TRBD1; size: many; DNA: TGTGCCAGCAGCCGACAGGGCGGCGGGCCTGAGCAGTTCTTC; CDR3: CASSRQGGGPEQFF
J: TRBJ2-5; V: TRBV7-8; D: TRBD2; size: NA; DNA: TGTGCCAGCAGCTCACGCCTAGTCCTAGCGGAAGAGACCCAGTACTTC; CDR3: CASSSRLVLAEETQYF
J: TRBJ2-3; V: TRBV5-1; D: TRBD2; size: many; DNA: TGCGCCAGCAGCGGAAGGACTAGCGGGAGGGCAGATACGCAGTATTTT; CDR3: CASSGRTSGRADTQYF
J: TRBJ1-1; V: TRBV20-1; D: NA; size: many; DNA: TGCAGTGCTAGACTTAGGACATTAGAAGCTTTCTTT; CDR3: CSARLRTLEAFF
J: TRBJ2-5; V: TRBV11-1; D: NA; size: NA; DNA: TGTGCCAGCAGCTGGATTCAGGGGTTCCCTAAATCGTACCAAGAGACCCAGTACTTC; CDR3: CASSWIQGFPKSYQETQYF
J: TRBJ2-3; V: TRBV11-2; D: TRBD2; size: NA; DNA: TGTGCCAGCCGCTTTGGGACTAGCGGGAGCTTCATGGCAGATACGCAGTATTTT; CDR3: CASRFGTSGSFMADTQYF
J: TRBJ2-3; V: TRBV30; D: NA; size: NA; DNA: TGTGCCTGGAGTCCTAGCGAGAACACAGATACGCAGTATTTT; CDR3: CAWSPSENTDTQYF
J: TRBJ2-3; V: TRBV7-2; D: TRBD2; size: many; DNA: TGTGCCAGCAGCTTAGCTTGGGGCTTAGCGGGCGCAGATACGCAGTATTTT; CDR3: CASSLAWGLAGADTQYF
J: TRBJ2-1; V: TRBV27; D: NA; size: few; DNA: TGTGCCAGCAGTTTACCAGGGAGGCGTGAGCAGTTCTTC; CDR3: CASSLPGRREQFF
J: TRBJ2-5; V: TRBV30; D: NA; size: few; DNA: TGTGCCTGGAGTGTGGACTATCAAGAGACCCAGTACTTC; CDR3: CAWSVDYQETQYF
J: TRBJ2-1; V: TRBV7-9; D: NA; size: few; DNA: TGTGCCAGCAGCTACAGGGGACTCCCTACTGATGAGCAGTTCTTC; CDR3: CASSYRGLPTDEQFF
J: TRBJ2-3; V: TRBV20-1; D: TRBD2; size: many; DNA: TGCAGTGCCCCGATCCTAGCGGAGAACACAGATACGCAGTATTTT; CDR3: CSAPILAENTDTQYF
J: TRBJ2-1; V: TRBV6-5; D: TRBD1; size: many; DNA: TGTGCCAGCAGTTATCGACAGGGGGCAGGTGAGCAGTTCTTC; CDR3: CASSYRQGAGEQFF
J: TRBJ1-5; V: TRBV29-1; D: NA; size: many; DNA: TGCAGCGTTGGGGACGGCCGCAATCAGCCCCAGCATTTT; CDR3: CSVGDGRNQPQHF
J: TRBJ2-2; V: TRBV11-2; D: NA; size: few; DNA: TGTGCCAGCAGCTTAGTACCTGGGTCCGGGGAGCTGTTTTTT; CDR3: CASSLVPGSGELFF
J: TRBJ2-1; V: TRBV28; D: NA; size: NA; DNA: TGTGCCAGCGAGGCTAATTGGCGGGATTACAATGAGCAGTTCTTC; CDR3: CASEANWRDYNEQFF
J: TRBJ2-4; V: TRBV7-9; D: TRBD1; size: NA; DNA: TGTGCCAGCAGCGGAGGGACAGGGAATTTGAACATTCAGTACTTC; CDR3: CASSGGTGNLNIQYF
J: TRBJ2-1; V: TRBV12-3/TRBV12-4; D: NA; size: many; DNA: TGTGCCAGCAGTTTATTTGGGGGCTACAATGAGCAGTTCTTC; CDR3: CASSLFGGYNEQFF
J: TRBJ2-7; V: TRBV6-6; D: NA; size: many; DNA: TGTGCCAGCAGGGGGGGATGGGAGCAGTACTTC; CDR3: CASRGGWEQYF